A selection of T cell receptor beta chains follows, all from one sample in a study of shared clonotypes between healthy human individuals. The table came from immunoSEQ multiplex PCR; TCRdb's copy has only in-frame clones and leaves some out. The repertoire holds approximately 100,000 clones, with roughly two thirds as singletons. Source material: memory CD8+ T cells sorted from blood. These receptors all come from a woman aged 30 to 39 in good health. Both conserved end residues are part of each CDR3. A D gene is named only where the DNA matches it firmly. Rows give clone size only sometimes, using once, few, many, or a class for an expanded clone.

V: TRBV19; J: TRBJ1-1; D: -; size: few; DNA: TGTGCCAGTAGGGCGGGCGGGAACACTGAAGCTTTCTTT; CDR3: CASRAGGNTEAFF
V: TRBV2; J: TRBJ1-2; D: TRBD1; size: -; DNA: TGTGCCAGCAGTACAGGGGGCTATGGCTACACCTTC; CDR3: CASSTGGYGYTF
V: TRBV6-1; J: TRBJ2-5; D: -; size: -; DNA: TGTGCCAGCAGCCGCAGGGGAGGGGGCCAAGAGACCCAGTACTTC; CDR3: CASSRRGGGQETQYF
V: TRBV10-1; J: TRBJ2-3; D: TRBD1; size: -; DNA: TGCGCCAGCAGCCCGACAGGGGGTTTCACAGATACGCAGTATTTT; CDR3: CASSPTGGFTDTQYF
V: TRBV28; J: TRBJ1-1; D: -; size: few; DNA: TGTGCCAGCAGTTTTAACCCACAGCTCCAAGCAGGTGAAGCTTTCTTT; CDR3: CASSFNPQLQAGEAFF
V: TRBV9; J: TRBJ2-3; D: -; size: -; DNA: TGTGCCAGCAGCGTAGGAGGGGGTTCAGATACGCAGTATTTT; CDR3: CASSVGGGSDTQYF
V: TRBV11-2; J: TRBJ2-7; D: -; size: -; DNA: TGTGCCAGCAGCGTCTTACGAGACTACGAGCAGTACTTC; CDR3: CASSVLRDYEQYF
V: TRBV19; J: TRBJ2-2; D: -; size: -; DNA: TGTGCCAGTAGTACTTGGACAGCCGGGGAGCTGTTTTTT; CDR3: CASSTWTAGELFF
V: TRBV11-1; J: TRBJ1-2; D: -; size: -; DNA: TGTGCCAGCAGCGTAGCAGGGGTCTATGGCTACACCTTC; CDR3: CASSVAGVYGYTF
V: TRBV27; J: TRBJ1-1; D: -; size: -; DNA: TGTGCCACCCAGACAGGCGACACTGAAGCTTTCTTT; CDR3: CATQTGDTEAFF
V: TRBV7-9; J: TRBJ2-1; D: -; size: few; DNA: TGTGCCAGCAGCCCCCGGGGCGGAAGTGCCTACAATGAGCAGTTCTTC; CDR3: CASSPRGGSAYNEQFF
V: TRBV29-1; J: TRBJ2-3; D: -; size: -; DNA: TGCAGCGTTGGTAATTGGTGGGGGCGGGGGAAGGGCCGCCCGAGCACAGATACGCAGTATTTT; CDR3: CSVGNWWGRGKGRPSTDTQYF
V: TRBV25-1; J: TRBJ2-2; D: -; size: -; DNA: TGTGCCAGCTCGACAGGACACACCGGGGAGCTGTTTTTT; CDR3: CASSTGHTGELFF
V: TRBV11-2; J: TRBJ2-3; D: TRBD2; size: -; DNA: TGTGCCAGCAGCCAAGTTTTAGCGGGAGTTGCAGCAGATACGCAGTATTTT; CDR3: CASSQVLAGVAADTQYF
V: TRBV2; J: TRBJ2-7; D: -; size: few; DNA: TGTGCCAGCAGTAAAATGGTGGATGACTACGAGCAGTACTTC; CDR3: CASSKMVDDYEQYF
V: TRBV6-4; J: TRBJ2-3; D: -; size: -; DNA: TGTGCCAGCAGTGAAACCCCCGGGGGCACAGATACGCAGTATTTT; CDR3: CASSETPGGTDTQYF
V: TRBV6-5; J: TRBJ2-1; D: -; size: -; DNA: TGTGCCAGCAGTTACCGGGACGCCGACAATGAGCAGTTCTTC; CDR3: CASSYRDADNEQFF
V: TRBV27; J: TRBJ2-7; D: TRBD2; size: many; DNA: TGTGCCAGCAGTTTTCGCGGGGGGTACGAGCAGTACTTC; CDR3: CASSFRGGYEQYF
V: TRBV6-5; J: TRBJ2-7; D: -; size: few; DNA: TGTGCCAGCAGTTACACGAGGGATAGCTACGAGCAGTACTTC; CDR3: CASSYTRDSYEQYF
V: TRBV27; J: TRBJ2-3; D: TRBD2; size: once; DNA: TGTGCCAGCAGTTCGACTAGCGGGACTGGCACAGATACGCAGTATTTT; CDR3: CASSSTSGTGTDTQYF
V: TRBV5-1; J: TRBJ1-4; D: -; size: -; DNA: TGCGCCAGCAGCTTGCGGTCCGGCGGGGGAGGTGAAAAACTGTTTTTT; CDR3: CASSLRSGGGGEKLFF
V: TRBV28; J: TRBJ2-4; D: -; size: -; DNA: TGTGCCAGCAGTCCTAACCGAAACATTCAGTACTTC; CDR3: CASSPNRNIQYF
V: TRBV2; J: TRBJ2-1; D: TRBD2; size: -; DNA: TGTGCCAGCACTGGGACTAGTTCGGGTTATGAGCAGTTCTTC; CDR3: CASTGTSSGYEQFF
V: TRBV6-1; J: TRBJ1-2; D: -; size: -; DNA: TGTGCCAGCAGTGAGAAGGAGAACTATGGCTACACCTTC; CDR3: CASSEKENYGYTF
V: TRBV28; J: TRBJ2-7; D: TRBD1; size: -; DNA: TGTGCCAGCAGTAACAGGGGCTCCTACGAGCAGTACTTC; CDR3: CASSNRGSYEQYF
V: TRBV7-2; J: TRBJ2-7; D: -; size: -; DNA: TGTGCCAGCAGCTTAGTGACAGGAGGCTACGAGCAGTACTTC; CDR3: CASSLVTGGYEQYF
V: TRBV15; J: TRBJ2-7; D: -; size: -; DNA: TGTGCCACCAGCAGAGATCGCCTAGCGATGTACGAGCAGTACTTC; CDR3: CATSRDRLAMYEQYF
V: TRBV2; J: TRBJ2-1; D: TRBD2; size: -; DNA: TGTGCCAGCAGGTATAGCGGGAGTGGTTACAATGAGCAGTTCTTC; CDR3: CASRYSGSGYNEQFF
V: TRBV5-1; J: TRBJ2-3; D: -; size: -; DNA: TGCGCCAGCAGCGGCGGGACTTTTGACACAGATACGCAGTATTTT; CDR3: CASSGGTFDTDTQYF
V: TRBV27; J: TRBJ1-1; D: -; size: -; DNA: TGTGCCAGCAGTCCCACACGTAACACTGAAGCTTTCTTT; CDR3: CASSPTRNTEAFF
V: TRBV28; J: TRBJ2-2; D: TRBD1; size: -; DNA: TGTGCCAGCAGTTTCTGGGAACCGGGACAGGGGGTCACCGGGGAGCTGTTTTTT; CDR3: CASSFWEPGQGVTGELFF